Sequencing of this TCR beta chain was carried out in a study of OX40 agonist ivuxolimab in advanced cancers. Using immunoSEQ multiplex PCR, the repertoire was profiled, and TCRdb retains in-frame clones only, with some absent. The data contain 15,000 to 20,000 clones, 73% of them singletons. By sample fraction, this clone is medium-sized. Trimming took off 8 bases at V and 4 bases at J, with 24 bases between the two ends. Germline loops: CDR1 WNHNN, CDR2 SYGVQD (reference sequence). The CDR3 extends over 17 amino acids. This TCR came from an adult with an advanced solid tumor such as melanoma, head and neck, liver or kidney cancer. Sequenced material: CD4+ or CD8+ T cells sorted from blood, taken in a trial of the OX40 agonist ivuxolimab. The V call is TRBV10-1, the J call TRBJ2-1; D may match TRBD1 or TRBD2 (5 bases each). This CDR3 reads CASAAAEVVEGYNEQFF. CDR3 nucleotide sequence: TGCGCCAGCGCCGCAGCCGAGGTAGTAGAGGGGTACAATGAGCAGTTCTTC.